The rows below give T cell receptor beta chains drawn from one sample of a study of cytomegalovirus exposure and HLA in healthy donors. TCRdb's table, derived via immunoSEQ multiplex PCR, lists solely in-frame clones and lacks some. The data contain 150,000 to 160,000 clones, more than 75% of them singletons. Material for sequencing was PBMCs. These receptors were taken from a man aged 30-40 years in good health and CMV-seropositive. Both conserved end residues are part of each CDR3. The D gene is left open where the match is weak. Only part of the rows carry a size: once, few, many, or a class if the clone is expanded.

clone_size	d_call	v_call	j_call	cdr3_aa	cdr3_nt
.	TRBD1	TRBV30	TRBJ2-7	CAWSLPGTGSREQYF	TGTGCCTGGAGTCTACCCGGGACAGGGTCTCGCGAGCAGTACTTC
.	.	TRBV5-5	TRBJ1-2	CASSPGTDSFYGYTF	TGTGCCAGCAGCCCGGGTACGGACAGCTTCTATGGCTACACCTTC
.	.	TRBV7-9	TRBJ2-7	CASSFGTGVGLDYEQYF	TGTGCCAGCAGCTTTGGGACGGGGGTGGGCCTGGACTACGAGCAGTACTTC
once	.	TRBV18	TRBJ2-1	CASSPGSSGEQFF	TGTGCCAGCTCACCCGGGTCCTCAGGGGAGCAGTTCTTC
.	.	TRBV27	TRBJ2-7	CASSLRANYEQYF	TGTGCCAGCAGTTTAAGAGCCAACTACGAGCAGTACTTC
few	.	TRBV5-4	TRBJ1-1	CASSLARANTEAFF	TGTGCCAGCAGCTTGGCCAGGGCGAACACTGAAGCTTTCTTT
few	.	TRBV4-1	TRBJ2-7	CASSPVGLREQYF	TGCGCCAGCAGCCCTGTGGGGCTGCGGGAGCAGTACTTC
.	.	TRBV7-3	TRBJ1-2	CASSPGENYGYTF	TGTGCCAGCAGCCCAGGGGAAAACTATGGCTACACCTTC
once	TRBD2	TRBV7-2	TRBJ2-1	CASSLERGARLNGEQFF	TGTGCCAGCAGCTTAGAGCGGGGTGCGAGGTTGAATGGTGAGCAGTTCTTC
.	TRBD2	TRBV28	TRBJ2-7	CASSLAGEVYEQYF	TGTGCCAGCAGTTTGGCGGGAGAGGTATACGAGCAGTACTTC
.	.	TRBV30	TRBJ1-5	CAWSLGSGQPQHF	TGTGCCTGGAGTCTGGGGAGTGGTCAGCCCCAGCATTTT
once	TRBD2	TRBV4-1	TRBJ2-1	CASSQGTSATYNEQFF	TGCGCCAGCAGCCAAGGGACTAGCGCGACCTACAATGAGCAGTTCTTC